This T cell receptor (beta chain) was sequenced during a study of vaccination and CD4 T cells after COVID-19. Overall study results and limits: In convalescent patients, a median about 86% of reactive clones appeared only post-vaccination.

Cultured CD4+ T cells had their DNA profiled by the Oncomine TCR Beta short-read assay. TCRdb re-derived calls from the PCR reads in MiXCR, one entry per CDR3 protein. This table holds about 30,000 distinct CDR3 sequences, about 35% found once. Comment on this clonotype: Its antigen is not identified.

Time point here: late sampling 161 to 241 days after vaccination in three convalescent patients. Noted treatment: roughly 10-day PBMC culture with coronavirus spike peptide pools or control peptides (ViraFEST assay). Culture conditions combined some 1.9 million PBMCs per well with 10 IU/ml IL-2 and 9 to 10 ug/ml peptide pools. Trimming pared 2 bases from V and 4 bases from J, leaving 18 bases between. The germline V gene has CDR1 SGHAT and CDR2 FQNNGV. The CDR3 is made up of 16 amino acids. The receptor comes from a human donor who had recovered from COVID-19. This chain uses TRBV11-2 with TRBJ2-7; D tentatively fits TRBD1 or TRBD2 (5 bases each). This specimen was CD4+ T cells from blood, cultured in vitro, taken about 7 months after SARS-CoV-2 vaccination. CDR3 bases: TGTGCCAGCAGCTTAAGGGGCGGGTTCGACGTGTACGAGCAGTACTTC. It specifies CASSLRGGFDVYEQYF.